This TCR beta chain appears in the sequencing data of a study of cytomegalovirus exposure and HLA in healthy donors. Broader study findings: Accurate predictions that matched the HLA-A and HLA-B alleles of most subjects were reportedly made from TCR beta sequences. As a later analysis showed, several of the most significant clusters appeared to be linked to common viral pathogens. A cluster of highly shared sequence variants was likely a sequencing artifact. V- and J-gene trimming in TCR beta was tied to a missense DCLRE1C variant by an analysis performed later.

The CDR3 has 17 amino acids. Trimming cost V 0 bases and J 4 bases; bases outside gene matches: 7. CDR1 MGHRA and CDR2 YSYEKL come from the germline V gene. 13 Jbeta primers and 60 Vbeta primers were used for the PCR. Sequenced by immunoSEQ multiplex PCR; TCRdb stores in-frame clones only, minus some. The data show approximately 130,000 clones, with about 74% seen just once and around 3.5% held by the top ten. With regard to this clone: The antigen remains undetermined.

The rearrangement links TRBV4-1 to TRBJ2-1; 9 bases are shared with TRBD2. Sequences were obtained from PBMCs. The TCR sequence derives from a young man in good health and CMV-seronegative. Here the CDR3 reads CASSQDWGGGAYNEQFF. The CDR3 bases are TGCGCCAGCAGCCAAGATTGGGGCGGGGGGGCTTACAATGAGCAGTTCTTC.